This paragraph reports one TCR beta chain. The antigen it recognizes is unknown. Per-base qualities were not stored, and no clone one base away is much larger. CDR1 and CDR2 (LNHDA, SQIVND) derive from the germline V gene (reference sequence). The junction carries 11 bases between V and J, which are trimmed by 1 base and 5 bases respectively. CDR3 length: 14 amino acids, cysteine to phenylalanine. The CDR3 DNA has 42 bases and is translated from base 1. This entry comes from a study of cytomegalovirus exposure and HLA in healthy donors (dated by TCRdb to the late 2010s). Regarding the study in general: In an earlier analysis of 450 to 750 of the donors, under 300 Gb of sequence data and 90 million to 120 million unique TCR beta sequences from 150 million to 200 million T cells were reported. An early release covering some 640 HLA-typed donors comprised around 300 gigabases of sequencing data and approximately 85 million unique TCR sequences. Of the roughly 400 genotyped donors, 70% to 90% were placed in the genetic ancestry cluster associated with self-reported Caucasian donors. The study aimed to test whether cataloging public T cell receptors could reveal signatures of past pathogen exposure. Using immunosequencing, the study profiled T cell repertoires from approximately 700 subjects and related those repertoires to cytomegalovirus serostatus. In addition to the first cohort of around 670 subjects, a separate validation cohort of 130 or so different subjects was used. The study combined high-throughput TCR immunosequencing, statistical association of individual TCRs with disease status, and machine learning to predict cytomegalovirus infection status. In a later analysis, previously published TCR beta repertoires from more than 500 donors were re-analyzed and high-resolution HLA genotyping was added so that TCR occurrence patterns could be studied. Rather than using new phenotypic data, the later analysis identified candidate immune exposures from TCR beta sequences and from how often those sequences occurred across donors. To decide whether each TCR beta V gene segment behaved as functional or pseudogenic, an earlier analysis of 587 of the donors relied on high-throughput TCR beta sequencing. Alongside the repertoire data, information on donor age, sex, ethnicity and CMV serostatus was compiled. In a later genetic analysis, genome-wide SNP genotypes for about three fifths of the roughly 670 donors were used, and that subset was treated as a discovery cohort. Every repertoire in the discovery cohort had been generated on one and the same sequencing platform. Class I and class II HLA loci were covered by the typing at four-digit resolution. Typing coverage differed by locus: A, B, C, DRB1 and DQB1 were typed in about 629-640 donors, DQA1 in roughly 500, DPA1 in 600 to 610, and DPB1 in around 440. Five DR-DQ haplotypes were handled as single units for association and clustering because linkage in the cohort was strong. Among some 400 genotyped donors of the cohort, an average of roughly 240,000 unique TCR beta nucleotide sequences were sequenced per donor, roughly 18% of them non-productive.

Beyond this particular receptor, the publication reports: In the study, 150 to 200 TCR beta chains were listed as associated with cytomegalovirus. A later analysis found that most CMV-associated TCR beta chains appeared HLA-restricted, with HLA associations seemingly driven largely by CMV exposure. Linkage disequilibrium might explain the correlated functional status among segregating V segments, but an unknown experimental factor could not be excluded. Three of the identified cytomegalovirus-associated TCR beta chains were confirmed in vitro to be specific for cytomegalovirus antigens. Approximately 16 rarely observed V segments, including chromosome 9 orphons, were excluded from the earlier analysis of several hundred of the donors because counts were too low. This cohort had only TCR beta chains sequenced, and the lack of alpha or paired-chain data limited which features could be detected. Sequencing depth was assumed to be roughly uniform across donors in the presence/absence analyses, though that assumption may not hold. A later genetic analysis associated a missense DCLRE1C variant with V-gene and J-gene trimming of TCR beta chains, and an independent cohort replicated the association. The classifier was reported to diagnose cytomegalovirus status with high specificity and sensitivity in both the original and validation cohorts. According to a later analysis, parvovirus B19, influenza, CMV and Epstein-Barr virus appeared linked to several top co-occurrence clusters. A group of highly shared sequence variants was considered likely to be a technical artifact of the sequencing pipeline. Compared with equally common non-associated chains, HLA-associated TCR beta chains in a later analysis were more clonally expanded and had lower generation probabilities. Some IMGT-functional V segments, including TRBV6-2 and TRBV6-3, could not be distinguished by the 87-base-pair reads and were therefore excluded. The only immune exposure information available for the cohort was CMV serostatus. According to a later analysis, TCR association rates differed among HLA loci, with DRB1 alleles showing the most associated TCRs and HLA-C alleles showing the fewest. A further reported finding was that TCR beta sequences accurately predicted the HLA-A and HLA-B alleles for most subjects in the first cohort. It was suggested by the authors that the approach could potentially be generalized to other disease states and immunological phenotypes. In a later analysis, some 17,000 TCR beta sequences were associated with specific HLA alleles at a false discovery rate of 0.05. According to a later genetic analysis, donors in an Asian-associated ancestry cluster had fewer N-insertions in productive TCRs than the approximately 710-donor mean. Across donors, most TCR sequences were observed very rarely, whereas some public TCRs were present in many individuals. Because HLA typing was unavailable for some donors at each locus, only the typed subset was used in association tests. In an earlier analysis of around 600 of the donors, most TCR beta V segments appeared in productive rearrangements about 87% or about 30% of the time, broadly matching IMGT annotations. When HLA alleles, especially DR and DQ, strongly co-occurred, attributing TCR associations to individual alleles was difficult.

Receptors were amplified or captured by the immunoSEQ multiplex PCR assay. A mixture of 60 forward primers for TCR Vbeta segments and 13 reverse primers for TCR Jbeta segments was used in the multiplex PCR. The CDR3 region of rearranged TCR beta genes was amplified from genomic DNA with a multiplex PCR assay. Amplified TCR beta libraries were sequenced as 87-base-pair reads on the Illumina HiSeq System. Turning to the authors' computational methods: A later analysis tallied 75 million to 95 million unique TCR beta chains across the 666 repertoires, and 10 million to 11 million of those chains were shared by two or more donors. To remove PCR and sequencing errors, raw reads were error-corrected and collapsed into unique sequences using a nearest-neighbor algorithm that merged closely related sequences. To assign V, D and J gene segments, CDR3 sequences were aligned to IMGT reference sequences. For a sequence to be retained, at least a six-nucleotide match to both a V gene segment and a J gene segment was required. Rearrangements were called productive when the CDR3 lacked stop codons and stayed in frame with V and J; all others were non-productive. CDR3 was defined by IMGT convention, running from the second conserved V-encoded cysteine to the conserved J-encoded phenylalanine. Sequences without an unambiguous match to a single V gene segment were excluded from the earlier analysis of a few hundred of the donors. In an earlier analysis of around 600 of the donors, V segments were called functional above 56.7% productive rearrangements and were called segregating when the between-donor standard deviation exceeded 5%. A statistical classification framework was developed to diagnose cytomegalovirus status using the catalog of TCR beta chain sequences. In a later analysis, TCR nucleotide sequences were compared against IMGT/GENE-DB human TR gene sequences so that V and J genes could be assigned. The TCRdist pipeline was used in a later analysis to assign CDR3 sequences and most-parsimonious VDJ recombination scenarios. A later analysis defined each TCR beta chain by its CDR3 amino acid sequence plus V-gene family, and excluded reads lacking a unique V-gene family. A later analysis removed 592 highly shared, low-generation-probability nucleotide sequences to deal with suspected cross-contamination and a sequencing artifact. A later analysis calculated a clonal expansion index for each public chain from normalized within-repertoire ranks of inferred template counts. Generation probabilities in a later analysis came from a VDJ recombination model fitted to out-of-frame rearrangements, and those results were checked against IGoR. Hypergeometric tests were used in a later analysis to score TCR-TCR, TCR-HLA and TCR-CMV co-occurrence, with a repertoire-size bias correction applied to the TCR pairs. To estimate false discovery rates, a later analysis permuted the HLA or CMV assignments 20 times. In a later analysis, co-occurring TCRs were grouped using DBSCAN, with TCRdist sequence similarity added in when clustering inside HLA-allele-positive subsets. Repertoires with fewer than 30,000 or more than 120,000 public chains, plus five repertoires with anomalous nucleotide sharing, were excluded from co-occurrence clustering. Sourced from immuneACCESS, this table was stored by TCRdb with only in-frame sequences that have V and J called. A share of the clones is absent; for the studies checked, an unresolved V gene accounts for under half, and the remainder has no known explanation. V, J and clone size were drawn from that table, and D and trimming were deduced from the DNA. This sample lists 180,000 or so clones; 70% to 80% were detected once. The ten largest clonotypes hold around 1.9% of the sample.

The cohort comprised under 700 healthy bone marrow donors. All cohort members were sampled while nominally healthy, although unrecorded immune exposures were likely present. The donor tested CMV seropositive, placing the donor among the approximately 310 seropositive members of the cohort. A peripheral blood sample was provided by each donor, and peripheral blood mononuclear cells were used for TCR beta sequencing. The Qiagen DNeasy Blood Extraction Kit was used to extract genomic DNA from the blood cell samples. The sequencing sample was made of PBMCs. This sequence uses TRBV19 and TRBJ2-5, with TRBD1 tentatively as D gene (6 bases match). The clonotype comes from a woman younger than 45 in good health and CMV-seropositive. The CDR3 protein: CASSIGSRGETQYF. The bases are TGTGCCAGTAGTATAGGGTCTAGGGGGGAGACCCAGTACTTC.